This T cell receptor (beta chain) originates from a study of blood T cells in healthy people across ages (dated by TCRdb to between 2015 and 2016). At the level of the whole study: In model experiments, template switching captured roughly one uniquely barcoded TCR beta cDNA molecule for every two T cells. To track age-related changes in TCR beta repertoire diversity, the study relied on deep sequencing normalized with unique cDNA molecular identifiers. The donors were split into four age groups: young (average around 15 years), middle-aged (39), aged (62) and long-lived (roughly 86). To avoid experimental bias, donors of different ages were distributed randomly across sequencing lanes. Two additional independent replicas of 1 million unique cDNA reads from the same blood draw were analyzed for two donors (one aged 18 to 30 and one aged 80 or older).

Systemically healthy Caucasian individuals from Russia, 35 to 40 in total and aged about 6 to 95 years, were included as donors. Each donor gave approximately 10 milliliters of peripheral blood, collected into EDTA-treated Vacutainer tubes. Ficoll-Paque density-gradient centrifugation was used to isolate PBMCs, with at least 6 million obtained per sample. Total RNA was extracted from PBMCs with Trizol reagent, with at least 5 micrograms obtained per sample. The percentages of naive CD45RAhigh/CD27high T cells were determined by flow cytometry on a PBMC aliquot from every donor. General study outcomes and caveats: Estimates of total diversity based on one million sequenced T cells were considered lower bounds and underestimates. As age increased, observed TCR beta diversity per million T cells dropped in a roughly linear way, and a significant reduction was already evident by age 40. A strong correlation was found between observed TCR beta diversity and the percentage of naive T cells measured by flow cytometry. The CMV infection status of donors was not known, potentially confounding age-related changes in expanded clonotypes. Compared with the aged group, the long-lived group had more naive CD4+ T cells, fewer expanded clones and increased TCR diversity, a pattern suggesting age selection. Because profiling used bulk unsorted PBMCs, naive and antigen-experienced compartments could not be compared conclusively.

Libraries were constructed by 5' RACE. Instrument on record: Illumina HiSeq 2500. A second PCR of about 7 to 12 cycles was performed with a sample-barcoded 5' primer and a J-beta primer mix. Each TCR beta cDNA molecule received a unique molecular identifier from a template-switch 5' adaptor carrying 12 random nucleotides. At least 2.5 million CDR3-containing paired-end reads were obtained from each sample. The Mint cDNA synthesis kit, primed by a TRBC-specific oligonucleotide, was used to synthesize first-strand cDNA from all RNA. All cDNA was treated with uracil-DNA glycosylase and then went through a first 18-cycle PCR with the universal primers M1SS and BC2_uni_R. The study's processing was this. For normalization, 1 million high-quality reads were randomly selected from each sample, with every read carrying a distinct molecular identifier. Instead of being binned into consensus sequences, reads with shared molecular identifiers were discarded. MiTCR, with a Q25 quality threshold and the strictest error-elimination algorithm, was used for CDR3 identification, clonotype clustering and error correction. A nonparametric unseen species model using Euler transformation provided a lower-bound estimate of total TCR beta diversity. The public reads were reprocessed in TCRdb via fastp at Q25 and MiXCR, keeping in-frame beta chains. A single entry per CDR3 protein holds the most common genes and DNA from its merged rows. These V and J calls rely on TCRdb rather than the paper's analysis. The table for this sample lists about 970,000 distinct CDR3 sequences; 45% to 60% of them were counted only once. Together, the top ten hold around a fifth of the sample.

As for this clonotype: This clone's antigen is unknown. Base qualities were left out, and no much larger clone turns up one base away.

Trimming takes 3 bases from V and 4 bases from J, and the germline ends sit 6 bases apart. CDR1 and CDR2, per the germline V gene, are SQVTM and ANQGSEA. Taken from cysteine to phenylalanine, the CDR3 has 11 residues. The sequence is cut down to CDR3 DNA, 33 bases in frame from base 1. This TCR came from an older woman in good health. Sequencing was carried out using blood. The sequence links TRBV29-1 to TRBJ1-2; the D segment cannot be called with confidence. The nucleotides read TGCAGCGTTGAGTTCTCCTATGGCTACACCTTC. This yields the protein CSVEFSYGYTF.